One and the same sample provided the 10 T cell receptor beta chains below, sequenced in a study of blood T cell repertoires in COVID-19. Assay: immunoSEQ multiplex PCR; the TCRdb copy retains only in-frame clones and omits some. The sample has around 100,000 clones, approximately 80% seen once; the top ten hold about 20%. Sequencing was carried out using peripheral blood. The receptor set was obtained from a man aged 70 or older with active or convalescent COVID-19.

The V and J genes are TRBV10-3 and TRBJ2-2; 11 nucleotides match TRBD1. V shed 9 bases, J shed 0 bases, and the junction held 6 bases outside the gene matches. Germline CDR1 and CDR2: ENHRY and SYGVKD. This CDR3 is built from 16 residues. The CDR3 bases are TGTGCCATAACGAGGACAGGGGGCGCGAACACCGGGGAGCTGTTTTTT. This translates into CAITRTGGANTGELFF.

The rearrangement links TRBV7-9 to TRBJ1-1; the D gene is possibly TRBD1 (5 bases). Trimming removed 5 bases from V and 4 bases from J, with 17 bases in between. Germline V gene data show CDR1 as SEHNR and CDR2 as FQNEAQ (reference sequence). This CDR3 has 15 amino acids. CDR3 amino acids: CASSPSRGETTEAFF. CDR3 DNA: TGTGCCAGCAGCCCATCTCGGGGGGAAACCACTGAAGCTTTCTTT.

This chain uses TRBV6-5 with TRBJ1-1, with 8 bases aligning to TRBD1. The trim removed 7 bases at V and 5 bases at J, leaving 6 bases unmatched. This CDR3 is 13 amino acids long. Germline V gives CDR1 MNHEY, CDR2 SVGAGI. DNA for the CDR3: TGTGCCAGCACCCGACAGGGGTGGACTGAAGCTTTCTTT. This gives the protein CASTRQGWTEAFF.

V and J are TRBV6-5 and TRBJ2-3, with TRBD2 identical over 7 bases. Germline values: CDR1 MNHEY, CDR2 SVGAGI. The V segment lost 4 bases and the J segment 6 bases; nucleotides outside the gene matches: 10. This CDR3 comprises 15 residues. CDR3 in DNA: TGTGCCAGCAGTTTATCCCGGGGCGGGAGTGATACGCAGTATTTT. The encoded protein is CASSLSRGGSDTQYF.

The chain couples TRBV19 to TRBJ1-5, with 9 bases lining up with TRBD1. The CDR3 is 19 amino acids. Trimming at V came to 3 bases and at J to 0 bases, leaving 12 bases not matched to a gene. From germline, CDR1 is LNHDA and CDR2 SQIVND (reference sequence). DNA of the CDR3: TGTGCCAGTAGTATTCCCCGGACAGGGGACGCATATAGCAATCAGCCCCAGCATTTT. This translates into CASSIPRTGDAYSNQPQHF.

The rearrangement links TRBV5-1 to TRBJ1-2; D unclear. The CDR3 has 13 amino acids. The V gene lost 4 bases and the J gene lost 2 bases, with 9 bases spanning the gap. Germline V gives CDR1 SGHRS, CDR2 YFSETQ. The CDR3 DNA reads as TGCGCCAGCAGCATCACAGAAAACTATGGCTACACCTTC. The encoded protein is CASSITENYGYTF.

DNA of the CDR3: TGCGCCAGCAGCTTGGAGGGGGCGCAGGGATACACAGATACGCAGTATTTT. Amino acids: CASSLEGAQGYTDTQYF. V and J are TRBV5-1 and TRBJ2-3, with 7 bases identical to TRBD1. This CDR3 is built from 17 residues. The V segment lost 0 bases and the J segment 2 bases; nucleotides outside the gene matches: 9. CDR1 is SGHRS, CDR2 YFSETQ, per germline.

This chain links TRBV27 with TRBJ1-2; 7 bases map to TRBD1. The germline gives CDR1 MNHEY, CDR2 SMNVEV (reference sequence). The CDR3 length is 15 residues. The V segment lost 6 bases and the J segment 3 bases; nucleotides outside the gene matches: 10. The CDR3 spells CASRPGGRGDYGYTF. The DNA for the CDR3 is TGTGCCAGCAGACCAGGGGGGCGGGGTGACTATGGCTACACCTTC.

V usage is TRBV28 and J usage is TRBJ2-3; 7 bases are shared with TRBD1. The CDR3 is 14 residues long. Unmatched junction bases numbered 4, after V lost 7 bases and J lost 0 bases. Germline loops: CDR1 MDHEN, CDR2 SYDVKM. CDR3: CASTQGDSTDTQYF. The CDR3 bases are TGTGCCAGCACCCAGGGGGATAGCACAGATACGCAGTATTTT.

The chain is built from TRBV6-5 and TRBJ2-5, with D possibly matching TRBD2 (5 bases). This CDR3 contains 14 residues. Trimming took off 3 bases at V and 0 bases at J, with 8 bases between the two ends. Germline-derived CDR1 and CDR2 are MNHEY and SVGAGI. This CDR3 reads CASSYSGNQETQYF. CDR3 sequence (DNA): TGTGCCAGCAGTTATTCGGGGAACCAAGAGACCCAGTACTTC.